Presented here are 31 T cell receptor beta chains from one specimen sequenced in a study of shared clonotypes between healthy human individuals. Data came from immunoSEQ multiplex PCR; TCRdb stores just in-frame clones and leaves some out. Here the sample spans millions of clones, more than 90% being singletons. The sample taken for sequencing was naive CD4+ T cells sorted from blood. Subset defined: CD45RA+ positively selected. The receptors were gathered from a man aged 18-30 years in good health.

The chain joins TRBV7-9 to TRBJ2-5, with 11 nucleotides matching TRBD2. The V segment lost 4 bases and the J segment 4 bases; nucleotides outside the gene matches: 8. In germline, CDR1 is SEHNR, CDR2 FQNEAQ (reference sequence). The CDR3 is made up of 16 amino acids. The CDR3 coding sequence is TGTGCCAGCAGCTCGTTAGCGGGAGGGCCGGGAGAGACCCAGTACTTC. Its protein product is CASSSLAGGPGETQYF.

This chain joins TRBV19 and TRBJ2-7; 9 bases are shared with TRBD1. Germline CDR1 is LNHDA and CDR2 is SQIVND (reference sequence). V trimming: 3 bases; J trimming: 5 bases; junction bases outside the gene matches: 8. The CDR3 covers 15 residues. The CDR3, as DNA: TGTGCCAGTAGTATGACCGGACAGGGGTTCGACGAGCAGTACTTC. The encoded protein is CASSMTGQGFDEQYF.

The chain links TRBV4-1 to TRBJ2-3; TRBD2 aligns across 9 bases. The CDR3 runs to 19 residues. After removal of 0 bases from V and 0 bases from J, the junction contained 10 bases not matched to a gene. Germline CDR1 is MGHRA and CDR2 is YSYEKL. The DNA of the CDR3 is TGCGCCAGCAGCCAAGATGGAGCTAGCGGGGACATTAGCACAGATACGCAGTATTTT. Residues: CASSQDGASGDISTDTQYF.

This clone has just a few counts. This rearrangement joins TRBV7-2 to TRBJ1-6; 10 bases are a match to TRBD1. CDR1 SGHTA and CDR2 FQGNSA come from the germline V gene. The CDR3 covers 16 residues. The junction had 11 bases not matched to a gene; V was cut back by 5 bases and J by 10 bases. The CDR3 loop is CASSLGTGVFRSPLHF. The CDR3, as DNA: TGTGCCAGCAGCCTGGGGACAGGGGTGTTCAGGTCACCCCTCCACTTT.

The chain uses TRBV27 and TRBJ2-7, with D possibly TRBD1 on 6 matching bases. Germline CDR1 and CDR2: MNHEY and SMNVEV (reference sequence). The CDR3 runs to 13 residues. V was pared by 6 bases and J by 2 bases, with 11 bases between. The CDR3: CASRLQGAYEQYF. DNA of the CDR3: TGTGCCAGCAGGTTACAGGGCGCCTACGAGCAGTACTTC.

The V call is TRBV14, the J call TRBJ2-3; 8 bases align to TRBD1. V lost 0 bases to trimming and J lost 10 bases; unmatched junction nucleotides: 3. Germline-derived CDR1 and CDR2 are SGHDN and FVKESK. This CDR3 contains 13 residues. The DNA for the CDR3 is TGTGCCAGCAGCCAAGATCCGACAGGGGCGCAGTATTTT. Encoded protein: CASSQDPTGAQYF.

This chain uses TRBV5-6 with TRBJ2-5; D unresolved. The germline CDR1 and CDR2 sequences are SGHDT and YYEEEE. V was clipped by 1 base and J by 1 base, with 17 bases between them. The CDR3 is 17 residues long. CDR3 in amino acids: CASSLFLFASIQETQYF. The CDR3 nucleotides read TGTGCCAGCAGCTTGTTTCTTTTCGCCAGCATCCAAGAGACCCAGTACTTC. Using reference TRBV5-6 and TRBJ2-5 for the parts outside the CDR3, the full variable domain is DAGVTQSPTHLIKTRGQQVTLRCSPKSGHDTVSWYQQALGQGPQFIFQYYEEEERQRGNFPDRFSGHQFPNYSSELNVNALLLGDSALYLCASSLFLFASIQETQYFGPGTRLLVL.

The chain has TRBV20-1 and TRBJ2-7; D is ambiguous. This CDR3 has 11 residues. Germline loops: CDR1 DFQATT, CDR2 SNEGSKA (reference sequence). Deletions cut 3 bases from V and 7 bases from J, with 10 bases between. CDR3 loop: CSASNSREQYF. CDR3 in DNA: TGCAGTGCTAGTAATTCGAGGGAGCAGTACTTC.

The chain recombines TRBV5-6 with TRBJ2-7; D assignment may be TRBD1 or TRBD2 (6 bases each). Germline-derived CDR1 and CDR2 are SGHDT and YYEEEE. The CDR3 consists of 14 residues. The germline V and J ends were trimmed by 5 bases and 5 bases, with 17 bases remaining between them. The CDR3 protein is CASSFDWGANEQYF. The CDR3 DNA follows: TGTGCCAGCAGTTTCGATTGGGGGGCCAACGAGCAGTACTTC.

The CDR3 DNA is TGCGCCAGCAGCTTGAATGGACTAGCGGCCTACGAGCAGTACTTC. The encoded protein is CASSLNGLAAYEQYF. The V gene is TRBV5-1, the J gene TRBJ2-7, with 10 bases lining up with TRBD2. J was trimmed by 2 bases and V by 1 base; bases with no gene match: 3. CDR3 length equals 15 residues. Germline V lookup: CDR1 SGHRS, CDR2 YFSETQ.

V gene TRBV25-1 combines with J gene TRBJ2-3; D gene uncertain. Per the germline V gene, CDR1 is MGHDK and CDR2 is SYGVNS. CDR3 length: 13 residues. The V gene lost 1 base and the J gene lost 3 bases, with 5 bases spanning the gap. The DNA for the CDR3 is TGTGCCAGCAGTGAATTTAAGACAGATACGCAGTATTTT. The encoded protein is CASSEFKTDTQYF.

This chain links TRBV2 with TRBJ1-6; 7 nucleotides agree with TRBD1. This CDR3 has 15 amino acids. With 6 bases clipped from V and 5 bases from J, the junction kept 7 bases outside the gene matches. CDR1 and CDR2 (germline): SNHLY, FYNNEI. CDR3 coding DNA: TGTGCCAGCAGAGCCGACGGGACAGATAATTCACCCCTCCACTTT. This sequence encodes CASRADGTDNSPLHF.

Remarks on this clone: Additional DNA sequences in this sample encode the identical CDR3. The rearrangement joins TRBV14 to TRBJ2-7; D ambiguous. CDR1 is SGHDN and CDR2 is FVKESK in the germline V gene. Trimming stripped 3 bases from V and 2 bases from J, with 2 bases between. This CDR3 has 11 residues. The chain's CDR3 is CASSQTYEQYF. CDR3 DNA: TGTGCCAGCAGCCAGACCTACGAGCAGTACTTC.

V usage is TRBV6-5 and J usage is TRBJ2-2, with no clear D. The CDR3 loop spans 15 amino acids. Germline-derived CDR1 and CDR2 are MNHEY and SVGAGI. V gave up 4 bases and J gave up 6 bases, with 15 bases separating them. Here the CDR3 DNA reads TGTGCCAGCAGTTTCACCGGGTTCCCACCCGGGGAGCTGTTTTTT. Amino acid sequence: CASSFTGFPPGELFF.

The rearrangement joins TRBV10-1 to TRBJ1-2; D gene ambiguous. Germline V CDR1 and CDR2: WNHNN, SYGVQD (reference sequence). This CDR3 has 15 residues. V dropped 7 bases and J dropped 1 base, with 16 bases sitting between them. In DNA, the CDR3 is TGCGCCAGCACGGGTTTCAGTGCTATTAACTATGGCTACACCTTC. The encoded protein is CASTGFSAINYGYTF.

V usage is TRBV10-3 and J usage is TRBJ2-5; unclear D gene. The CDR3 extends over 13 amino acids. V lost 2 bases and J 4 bases, leaving 8 bases between the germline ends. Germline loops: CDR1 ENHRY, CDR2 SYGVKD. CDR3 region: CAISEANRETQYF. The CDR3 DNA reads TGTGCCATCAGTGAGGCCAATCGAGAGACCCAGTACTTC.

This clone was found once. The V gene is TRBV6-1, the J gene TRBJ2-7; possibly TRBD1 for D (7 bases). The CDR3 is 14 amino acids. V was pared by 4 bases and J by 3 bases, with 13 bases between. The V gene's germline CDR1 is MNHNS and CDR2 SASEGT. This CDR3 is CASSGGDSRYEQYF. The CDR3 bases are TGTGCCAGCAGTGGGGGGGACAGCCGCTACGAGCAGTACTTC.

The genes are TRBV4-3 and TRBJ1-6; D remains ambiguous. The length of the CDR3 is 15 residues. The V end was cut by 0 bases, the J end by 3 bases, with 6 bases between. Germline V gives CDR1 LGHNA, CDR2 YSLEER. The CDR3 reads CASSQELGYNSPLHF. The CDR3 bases are TGCGCCAGCAGCCAAGAGCTCGGCTATAATTCACCCCTCCACTTT.

This clone was seen a few times. This chain connects TRBV19 to TRBJ2-7; D unresolved. From germline, CDR1 is LNHDA and CDR2 SQIVND (reference sequence). V lost 6 bases, J lost 7 bases, and 10 bases lay in between. The CDR3 contains 11 residues. CDR3 in amino acids: CASSWGGEQYF. CDR3 DNA sequence: TGTGCCAGTAGCTGGGGTGGAGAGCAGTACTTC.

The chain carries TRBV2 and TRBJ2-3; D ambiguous. CDR1 and CDR2 (germline): SNHLY, FYNNEI. The CDR3 is 12 amino acids. The germline V and J ends were trimmed by 6 bases and 4 bases, with 8 bases remaining between them. Written as DNA, the CDR3 is TGTGCCAGCAGACTCAGACCAGATACGCAGTATTTT. Its translation: CASRLRPDTQYF.

The chain employs TRBV11-3 and TRBJ2-1; possibly TRBD1 for D (6 bases). CDR1 is SGHNT, CDR2 YENEEA, per germline. CDR3 length: 12 amino acids. V lost 5 bases to trimming and J lost 7 bases, with 9 bases between them. CDR3 protein: CASSHGQNEQFF. CDR3 bases: TGTGCCAGCAGCCACGGACAGAATGAGCAGTTCTTC.

This clone was seen only once. Other DNA sequences of this sample code for an identical CDR3. The gene calls are TRBV5-1 and TRBJ1-5; D possibly corresponds to TRBD1 (5 bases). This CDR3 comprises 16 residues. V lost 0 bases and J lost 2, with 12 bases in between. Looked up from germline, CDR1 is SGHRS and CDR2 is YFSETQ. The CDR3 bases are TGCGCCAGCAGCTTGGGGGACCTAGGGGGCAATCAGCCCCAGCATTTT. Translation: CASSLGDLGGNQPQHF.

The chain uses TRBV14 and TRBJ2-1, with TRBD2 matching 8 bases. CDR1 and CDR2 from the germline V gene are SGHDN and FVKESK. Trimming took 4 bases from V and 7 from J; bases not matched to a gene: 6. CDR3 length: 14 residues. Written as DNA, the CDR3 is TGTGCCAGCAGCCGACCCGGGACTAGGAATGAGCAGTTCTTC. Translated, it gives CASSRPGTRNEQFF. The full variable domain, with the rest looked up from reference TRBV14 and TRBJ2-1, is EAGVTQFPSHSVIEKGQTVTLRCDPISGHDNLYWYRRVMGKEIKFLLHFVKESKQDESGMPNNRFLAERTGGTYSTLKVQPAELEDSGVYFCASSRPGTRNEQFFGPGTRLTVL.

This chain links TRBV5-6 with TRBJ2-5; 7 nucleotides line up with TRBD1. V lost 0 bases and J lost 5; bases outside the gene matches: 7. Germline CDR1 reads SGHDT; CDR2 reads YYEEEE. The length of the CDR3 is 15 residues. The CDR3 sequence is CASSLGTGVLETQYF. CDR3 DNA: TGTGCCAGCAGCTTGGGTACAGGGGTTCTCGAGACCCAGTACTTC.

The V call is TRBV5-1, the J call TRBJ2-3, with D tentatively TRBD1 (5 bases). Trimming removed 6 bases at V and 4 bases at J, with 9 bases between. CDR1 is SGHRS, CDR2 YFSETQ, per germline. The CDR3 is made up of 12 amino acids. CDR3 coding DNA: TGCGCCAGCACCATAGGGGCAGATACGCAGTATTTT. Protein: CASTIGADTQYF.

As regards this clone: The same CDR3 can be traced to other DNA sequences in this sample. The V call is TRBV18, the J call TRBJ1-5; TRBD1 is a possible D gene (6 bases). The CDR3 is 13 residues long. Trimming took off 4 bases at V and 4 bases at J, with 8 bases between the two ends. In germline, CDR1 is KGHSH, CDR2 LQKENI. CDR3 loop: CASSQQGNQPQHF. The CDR3 nucleotides read TGTGCCAGCTCACAACAGGGTAATCAGCCCCAGCATTTT.

The chain is built from TRBV7-9 and TRBJ1-2, with D perhaps matching TRBD1 (5 bases). V was shortened by 5 bases and J by 8 bases, with 21 bases between the two germline ends. The CDR3 contains 15 residues. Germline V CDR1 and CDR2: SEHNR, FQNEAQ (reference sequence). The CDR3 DNA is TGTGCCAGCAGCACACTAACCGGGGGACTCGGCGGCTACACCTTC. Its translation: CASSTLTGGLGGYTF.

In regard to this clone: The same CDR3 is also encoded by other DNA sequences in this sample. The genes are TRBV7-2 and TRBJ2-2; D remains unclear. The V gene's germline CDR1 is SGHTA and CDR2 FQGNSA. This CDR3 has 13 residues. V lost 1 base and J lost 7, with 7 bases in between. CDR3 DNA: TGTGCCAGCAGCTTAGGCGGCGTCGGGGAGCTGTTTTTT. Translation: CASSLGGVGELFF.

Comment on this clone: Additional DNA sequences in this sample encode the identical CDR3. This chain links TRBV7-9 with TRBJ2-2, with D uncertain. Trimming cost V 5 bases and J 6 bases, with 7 bases left between them. Germline CDR1 and CDR2: SEHNR and FQNEAQ (reference sequence). The CDR3 extends over 12 amino acids. CDR3 sequence reads: CASSLNSGELFF. CDR3 in DNA: TGTGCCAGCAGCCTAAACTCCGGGGAGCTGTTTTTT.

The V gene is TRBV19, the J gene TRBJ2-5; 8 positions agree with TRBD1. V lost 5 bases and J lost 5; bases outside the gene matches: 10. The length of the CDR3 is 15 residues. Germline CDR1 reads LNHDA; CDR2 reads SQIVND (reference sequence). DNA for the CDR3: TGTGCCAGTAGTCCCCGGACAGGGCAGGTCGAGACCCAGTACTTC. Its protein product is CASSPRTGQVETQYF.

This clone occurred once. This chain uses TRBV5-1 with TRBJ2-3, with no clear D. There are 16 residues in the CDR3. CDR1 and CDR2 from the germline V gene are SGHRS and YFSETQ. V lost 4 bases and J lost 3, with 18 bases in between. As DNA, the CDR3 is TGCGCCAGCAGCCCCCTGACTCCAGACGGTACAGATACGCAGTATTTT. Translated: CASSPLTPDGTDTQYF.